This T cell receptor beta chain was sequenced in a study of T cell responses to AZD1222 COVID-19 vaccine. Whole-study results and caveats: Unmutated variant regions reportedly attract nearly half of all spike-specific TCRs. Mapped onto spike, vaccine-associated CD4 TCRs spanned it and were dominant at 160-218 and 743-854. Donors were mostly white British, more females; clonal diversity possibly underestimated. Spike-specific TCR breadth rose after two AZD1222 doses, and depth rose as well.

As regards this clone: The antigen is undetermined.

Germline V gives CDR1 SGHRS, CDR2 YFSETQ. CDR3 length equals 13 residues. V gave up 0 bases and J gave up 7 bases, with 10 bases separating them. Sequencing was performed with immunoSEQ multiplex PCR; in TCRdb, only in-frame clones are kept and a portion is missing. The sample shows 150,000 to 200,000 clones, just over 90% of them seen only once. The sequence was obtained from an adult who received the AZD1222 COVID-19 vaccine. The source was peripheral blood, collected 28 days after the second AZD1222 dose. V and J are TRBV5-1 and TRBJ1-2; no clear D. CDR3 DNA sequence: TGCGCCAGCAGCTTGGCACGGGAGGGTGGCTACACCTTC. It codes for CASSLAREGGYTF.